This T cell receptor (beta chain) comes out of a study of early T cells in non-severe SARS-CoV-2 infection. Across the study: Bulk RNA from unsorted whole blood was sequenced; chains were unpaired. Notes on the study in general: VDJdb-based matching was biased toward anti-spike CD8 responses and missed private and CD4 specificities.

This clonotype was picked up many times. As yet, its antigen is unknown. This CDR3 has 12 residues. Germline CDR1 is SQVTM and CDR2 is ANQGSEA. The ends were cut back, 6 bases at V and 3 bases at J, with 8 bases in the middle. Attachment of unique molecular identifiers was made to individual cDNA molecules. TCRdb re-called the 5' RACE reads with MiXCR, one entry per CDR3 protein. This sample yields about 33,000 distinct CDR3 sequences, of which around 5% are seen a single time; over 12% belongs to the top ten. The J gene is TRBJ2-2, the V gene TRBV29-1; no clear D gene. The sample consisted of whole blood. The sequence was collected from an adult who was a healthcare worker with PCR-confirmed SARS-CoV-2 infection or an uninfected control (not recorded which). This chain's CDR3 is CSVPTDTGELFF. The CDR3, as DNA: TGCAGCGTCCCGACCGACACCGGGGAGCTGTTTTTT.